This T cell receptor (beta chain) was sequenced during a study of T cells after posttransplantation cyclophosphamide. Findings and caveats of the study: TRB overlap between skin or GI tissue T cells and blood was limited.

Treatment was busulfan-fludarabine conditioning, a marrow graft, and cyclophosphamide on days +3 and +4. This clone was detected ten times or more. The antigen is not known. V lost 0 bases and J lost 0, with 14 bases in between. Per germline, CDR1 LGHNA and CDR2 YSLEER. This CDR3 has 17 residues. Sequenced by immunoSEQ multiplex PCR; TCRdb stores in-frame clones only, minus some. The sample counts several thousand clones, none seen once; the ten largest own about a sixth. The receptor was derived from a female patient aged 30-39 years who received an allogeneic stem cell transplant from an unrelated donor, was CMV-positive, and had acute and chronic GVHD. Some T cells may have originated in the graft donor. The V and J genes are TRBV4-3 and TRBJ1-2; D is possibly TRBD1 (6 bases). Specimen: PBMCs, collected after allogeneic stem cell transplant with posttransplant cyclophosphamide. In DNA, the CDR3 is TGCGCCAGCAGCCAAGATTACACAACAGGGACTAACTATGGCTACACCTTC. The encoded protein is CASSQDYTTGTNYGYTF.